Below, 21 T cell receptor beta chains from the same sample are listed, as sequenced in a study of vaccination and CD4 T cells after COVID-19 (dated by TCRdb to the early 2020s). The library relied on PCR. Sequencing instrument: Illumina iSeq 100. DNA from cultured CD4+ T cells underwent TCR sequencing with the Oncomine TCR Beta short-read assay at the Johns Hopkins FTIC core. TCRdb applied fastp at Q25 and MiXCR to the public reads, then kept only in-frame beta chains. Rows merge per CDR3 protein into single entries with the most common DNA and genes. A total of roughly 16,000 distinct CDR3 sequences appear in this sample, more than 45% of them only once. The top ten constitute roughly 13% of the sample. Their target antigens are unknown. Read against the paper, the sample's treatment or condition label means: roughly 11-day PBMC culture with coronavirus spike peptide pools or control peptides (ViraFEST assay).

Specimen: CD4+ T cells from blood, cultured in vitro. All receptors derive from a human donor who had recovered from COVID-19.

This clonotype was counted only a few times. J is TRBJ1-3 and V is TRBV21-1; the table calls TRBD1, which could not be checked here. TRBV21-1 constitutes a pseudogene. CDR3 size: 14 residues. The CDR3 DNA follows: TGTGCCAGCACCCCCCGCGGCTCTGGAAACACCATATATTTT. It codes for CASTPRGSGNTIYF.

This clonotype has a handful of counts. The chain employs TRBV6-1 and TRBJ2-4; D gene unclear. Trimming took 7 bases from V and 5 from J, leaving 15 bases between them. Per germline, CDR1 MNHNS and CDR2 SASEGT. This CDR3 region has 14 residues. CDR3 in DNA: TGTGCCAGCATAGGATGGGGTTTCGAAAACATTCAGTACTTC. It encodes CASIGWGFENIQYF.

The chain employs TRBV7-3 and TRBJ2-2, with TRBD2 matching over 7 bases. The germline gives CDR1 SGHTA, CDR2 FQGTGA. The CDR3 has 15 amino acids. V dropped 2 bases and J dropped 5; count of bases not matched to a gene: 5. The CDR3 DNA reads as TGTGCCAGCAGCTTATTTCAGGGAGGGACCGGGGAGCTGTTTTTT. Its protein product is CASSLFQGGTGELFF.

This rearrangement joins TRBV15 to TRBJ1-2; TRBD1 is a possible D gene (6 bases). The CDR3 runs 14 residues. Per germline, CDR1 LNHNV and CDR2 YYDKDF (reference sequence). Trimming left V 6 bases short and J 6 bases short, with 17 bases between. The CDR3 loop is CATRIDRQIDGYTF. CDR3 sequence (DNA): TGTGCCACCAGGATAGACAGGCAAATTGATGGCTACACCTTC.

V usage is TRBV4-3 and J usage is TRBJ2-1, with TRBD2 identical over 8 bases. Germline CDR1 and CDR2: LGHNA and YSLEER. Trimming took 6 bases from V and 8 from J; bases not matched to a gene: 12. CDR3 size: 15 residues. CDR3 nucleotides: TGCGCCAGCAGTCGAGCGGGACTAGTAGTCGATGAGCAGTTCTTC. Its protein product is CASSRAGLVVDEQFF.

This clonotype was observed a handful of times. The chain has TRBV20-1 and TRBJ1-1; 7 bases align to TRBD1. This CDR3 spans 14 amino acids. V shed 1 base and J 7 bases; nucleotides not matched to a gene: 9. From germline, CDR1 is DFQATT and CDR2 SNEGSKA (reference sequence). CDR3 protein: CSARAGTVTIEAFF. DNA of the CDR3: TGCAGTGCTAGAGCCGGGACAGTTACGATTGAAGCTTTCTTT.

Written as DNA, the CDR3 is TGTGCCAGCAGTCCGACAGGGTTGACTGAAGCTTTCTTT. Encoded protein: CASSPTGLTEAFF. The chain carries TRBV27 and TRBJ1-1, with 7 bases that match TRBD1. Germline V CDR1 and CDR2: MNHEY, SMNVEV (reference sequence). CDR3 size: 13 residues. The junction had 5 bases not matched to a gene; V was cut back by 5 bases and J by 5 bases.

This clonotype turned up a few times. The chain uses TRBV20-1 and TRBJ2-3; 9 bases are shared with TRBD2. CDR3 length: 14 amino acids. Germline V gene data show CDR1 as DFQATT and CDR2 as SNEGSKA (reference sequence). Trimming removed 0 bases from V and 8 bases from J; junction bases left unmatched: 6. The chain's CDR3 is CSAREDPGLATQYF. CDR3 DNA: TGCAGTGCTAGAGAGGATCCGGGACTAGCTACGCAGTATTTT.

V gene TRBV10-3 combines with J gene TRBJ2-3, with 10 bases fitting TRBD1. The germline V gene has CDR1 ENHRY and CDR2 SYGVKD. The J segment lost 5 bases and the V segment lost 5 bases, leaving 7 bases of the junction unmatched. The CDR3 is 15 amino acids. CDR3 sequence: CAISPRGQGQDTQYF. The CDR3 DNA is TGTGCCATCAGTCCCAGGGGACAGGGGCAAGATACGCAGTATTTT.

The chain uses TRBV6-1 and TRBJ1-6; TRBD1 is a possible D gene (6 bases). CDR3 size: 16 residues. V shed 0 bases and J shed 8 bases, with 14 bases lying between them. Per germline, CDR1 MNHNS and CDR2 SASEGT. Here the CDR3 DNA reads TGTGCCAGCAGTGAAGCGGGGGGCGCCTACCATTCACCCCTCCACTTT. Translated, it gives CASSEAGGAYHSPLHF.

The genes are TRBV7-6 and TRBJ2-5; D uncertain. This CDR3 has 15 residues. Germline V CDR1 and CDR2: SGHVS, FNYEAQ. Trimming shortened V by 0 bases and J by 1 base, and 9 bases separated the two germline ends. The CDR3 DNA follows: TGTGCCAGCAGCTTAGCCCCGACGGTCCAAGAGACCCAGTACTTC. Translation gives CASSLAPTVQETQYF.

The chain has TRBV27 and TRBJ1-2; no definite D call. Trimming cost V 4 bases and J 8 bases, with 23 bases left between them. CDR1 and CDR2 from the germline V gene are MNHEY and SMNVEV (reference sequence). The CDR3 length is 16 residues. The CDR3 DNA sequence: TGTGCCAGCAGTTATCGCCGGGAGTTATTCTCGACGGGCTACACCTTC. It specifies CASSYRRELFSTGYTF.

This chain joins TRBV2 and TRBJ1-5; D is undetermined. CDR1 and CDR2 from the germline V gene are SNHLY and FYNNEI. This CDR3 has 15 amino acids. Trimming removed 5 bases at V and 7 bases at J, with 18 bases between. The CDR3 bases are TGTGCCAGCAGTTTCGGCCTGGTTTTTGGCCAGCCCCAGCATTTT. Residues: CASSFGLVFGQPQHF. Using reference TRBV2 and TRBJ1-5 for the parts outside the CDR3, the full variable domain is EPEVTQTPSHQVTQMGQEVILRCVPISNHLYFYWYRQILGQKVEFLVSFYNNEISEKSEIFDDQFSVERPDGSNFTLKIRSTKLEDSAMYFCASSFGLVFGQPQHFGDGTRLSIL.

CDR3 sequence reads: CSALAGTRLDTQYF. The DNA for the CDR3 is TGCAGTGCCCTAGCCGGGACTAGGCTCGATACGCAGTATTTT. This sequence joins TRBV20-1 and TRBJ2-3; 8 positions match TRBD2. The CDR3 contains 14 residues. After removal of 6 bases from V and 6 bases from J, the junction contained 11 bases not matched to a gene. The V gene's germline CDR1 is DFQATT and CDR2 SNEGSKA (reference sequence).

This clonotype was seen only once. The rearrangement links TRBV11-3 to TRBJ1-3, with TRBD1 matching over 7 bases. The CDR3 runs to 22 residues. J gave up 0 bases and V 2 bases, and 22 bases lay outside the gene matches. Germline CDR1 is SGHNT and CDR2 is YENEEA. DNA for the CDR3: TGTGCCAGCAGCTTAACCCCCGGGGGACAGCCAGCCCAGCTCCTCTCTGGAAACACCATATATTTT. This encodes CASSLTPGGQPAQLLSGNTIYF.

The CDR3 sequence: CASSRDREETQYF. In nucleotides, the CDR3 is TGCGCCAGCAGCCGGGACAGGGAAGAGACCCAGTACTTC. This chain links TRBV4-1 with TRBJ2-5; 9 nucleotides match TRBD1. This CDR3 contains 13 residues. V was pared by 4 bases and J by 3 bases, with 0 bases of the junction left unmatched. CDR1 MGHRA and CDR2 YSYEKL come from the germline V gene.

The rearrangement uses TRBV28 and TRBJ1-5; D not certain. The length of the CDR3 is 15 residues. CDR1 and CDR2 from the germline V gene are MDHEN and SYDVKM. The V end was cut by 9 bases, the J end by 0 bases, with 15 bases between. CDR3 amino acids: CASLAADNSNQPQHF. The CDR3, as DNA: TGTGCCAGTCTAGCGGCGGATAATAGCAATCAGCCCCAGCATTTT.

This chain links TRBV7-2 with TRBJ2-5, with TRBD2 identical over 7 bases. In germline, CDR1 is SGHTA, CDR2 FQGNSA. The J segment lost 4 bases and the V segment lost 3 bases, leaving 2 bases of the junction unmatched. The CDR3 runs 13 residues. The CDR3 region is CASSFGGTETQYF. The CDR3 DNA reads TGTGCCAGCAGCTTCGGGGGGACAGAGACCCAGTACTTC. Combining the CDR3 with reference TRBV7-2 and TRBJ2-5 gives the whole variable domain GAGVSQSPSNKVTEKGKDVELRCDPISGHTALYWYRQSLGQGLEFLIYFQGNSAPDKSGLPSDRFSAERTGGSVSTLTIQRTQQEDSAVYLCASSFGGTETQYFGPGTRLLVL.

The chain links TRBV6-1 to TRBJ2-1, with 13 nucleotides matching TRBD2. The ends lost 6 bases at V and 4 bases at J; junction bases unmatched: 3. CDR3 length: 15 amino acids. The germline gives CDR1 MNHNS, CDR2 SASEGT. In DNA, the CDR3 is TGTGCCAGCAGGTTGGGACTAGCGGGATACAATGAGCAGTTCTTC. This codes for CASRLGLAGYNEQFF.

There are a few counts of this clonotype. The chain combines TRBV28 with TRBJ2-2; TRBD1 matches at 10 bases. With 7 bases clipped from V and 7 bases from J, the junction kept 6 bases outside the gene matches. CDR3 length: 14 amino acids. Germline assignment: CDR1 MDHEN and CDR2 SYDVKM. Written as DNA, the CDR3 is TGTGCCAGCACTCTGACAGGGGGCAACGGGGAGCTGTTTTTT. Translated, it gives CASTLTGGNGELFF.

The chain carries TRBV12-3 or TRBV12-4 and TRBJ1-6; perhaps TRBD1 as D (5 bases). V lost 6 bases to trimming and J lost 0 bases, with 18 bases between them. The CDR3 is made up of 18 amino acids. The CDR3 reads CASSRTGLGSSYNSPLHF. CDR3 nucleotides: TGTGCCAGCAGCCGGACGGGGCTGGGAAGCTCCTATAATTCACCCCTCCACTTT.